The 16 T cell receptor beta chains listed next were all sequenced from one sample in a study of cytomegalovirus exposure and HLA in healthy donors. Use of 60 Vbeta and 13 Jbeta primers characterized the PCR. The assay was immunoSEQ multiplex PCR, and TCRdb's table has in-frame clones only and misses some. The table lists 160,000 or so clones, 60% to 85% of them singletons, with roughly 6.4% in the top ten. Sequencing was carried out using PBMCs. The source of these receptors is a woman aged 40 to 55 in good health and CMV-seropositive.

In its sample, this clone was seen a few times. The rearrangement uses TRBV12-5 and TRBJ1-2, with 7 bases identical to TRBD1. CDR3 length equals 15 residues. From germline, CDR1 is LGHNT and CDR2 FRNRAP. The CDR3 nucleotides are TGTGCGTCCACAGGGGACCGTTCTACCCTCGGCGGCTACACCTTC. Encoded protein: CASTGDRSTLGGYTF.

CDR3 loop: CASSVVGGVNTGELFF. The CDR3 DNA sequence: TGTGCCAGCAGCGTAGTCGGGGGGGTGAACACCGGGGAGCTGTTTTTT. This rearrangement joins TRBV9 to TRBJ2-2; 8 nucleotides line up with TRBD2. Unmatched junction bases numbered 2, after V lost 0 bases and J lost 1 base. This CDR3 comprises 16 residues. Germline lookup yields CDR1 SGDLS and CDR2 YYNGEE.

The chain has TRBV6-6 and TRBJ1-4; D not certain. Trimming shortened V by 6 bases and J by 5 bases, and 10 bases separated the two germline ends. Looked up from germline, CDR1 is MNHNY and CDR2 is SVGAGI (reference sequence). This CDR3 has 13 residues. The DNA of the CDR3 is TGTGCCAGCAGAATGGCCGGGAATGAAAAACTGTTTTTT. Translated, it gives CASRMAGNEKLFF.

This chain uses TRBV5-6 with TRBJ2-1; D gene uncertain. This CDR3 spans 13 amino acids. Looked up from germline, CDR1 is SGHDT and CDR2 is YYEEEE. Trimming stripped 3 bases from V and 4 bases from J, with 8 bases between. The CDR3 spells CASSSIIYNEQFF. The CDR3 coding sequence is TGTGCCAGCAGCTCTATTATTTACAATGAGCAGTTCTTC.

V and J are TRBV5-4 and TRBJ1-2; 7 bases are shared with TRBD1. The CDR3 sequence is 13 residues long. J gave up 7 bases and V 4 bases, and 7 bases lay outside the gene matches. Germline assignment: CDR1 SGHNT and CDR2 YYREEE (reference sequence). The CDR3 DNA sequence: TGTGCCAGCAGCAACACCGGGACAGCTGGCTACACCTTC. Encoded protein: CASSNTGTAGYTF.

The genes are TRBV2 and TRBJ2-3; 8 bases align to TRBD2. The CDR3 is 15 residues long. After removal of 8 bases from V and 2 bases from J, the junction contained 9 bases not matched to a gene. Germline V gene sequence: CDR1 SNHLY, CDR2 FYNNEI. The CDR3 DNA follows: TGTGCCAGCCGAATTTTAGCGGGGTTCACAGATACGCAGTATTTT. Protein sequence: CASRILAGFTDTQYF.

J is TRBJ2-5 and V is TRBV5-1; 10 bases are a match to TRBD1. With V trimmed by 7 bases and J by 5 bases, 14 bases remained unmatched. Germline-derived CDR1 and CDR2 are SGHRS and YFSETQ. The CDR3 covers 16 residues. The CDR3 DNA reads TGCGCCAGCGGCCTACCCGCGACAGGGGGCTGGGAGACCCAGTACTTC. Its protein product is CASGLPATGGWETQYF.

This clone occurred a few times. Germline is not matched at one junction end, which may reflect a read error. As DNA, the CDR3 is TGTTCCAGCAGCTTGGGGCCAGACAGATCTGGGGCCAACGTCCTGACTTTC. Protein sequence: CSSSLGPDRSGANVLTF. The V and J genes are TRBV7-9 and TRBJ2-6; the D gene is possibly TRBD1 (5 bases). The CDR3 consists of 17 residues. Germline V gene lookup returns CDR1 SEHNR and CDR2 FQNEAQ (reference sequence).

This chain uses TRBV6-6 with TRBJ1-2; D is possibly TRBD1 (6 bases). The germline gives CDR1 MNHNY, CDR2 SVGAGI (reference sequence). V lost 6 bases, J lost 2 bases, and 10 bases lay in between. CDR3 length: 13 amino acids. The CDR3: CASRFDRNYGYTF. The CDR3 bases are TGTGCCAGCAGGTTCGACAGGAACTATGGCTACACCTTC.

The V gene is TRBV19, the J gene TRBJ2-7; D may be TRBD2 (6 bases). V lost 5 bases to trimming and J lost 0 bases, with 8 bases between them. CDR3 length equals 13 residues. CDR1 and CDR2 from the germline V gene are LNHDA and SQIVND (reference sequence). In DNA form, the CDR3 reads TGTGCCAGTAGTGCGGGGCTCTCCTACGAGCAGTACTTC. It translates to CASSAGLSYEQYF.

V usage is TRBV10-1 and J usage is TRBJ1-1; no clear D. In germline, CDR1 is WNHNN, CDR2 SYGVQD (reference sequence). CDR3 length: 13 residues. V shed 3 bases and J shed 1 base, with 6 bases lying between them. The CDR3 sequence is CASSEQQNTEAFF. The CDR3 coding sequence is TGCGCCAGCAGTGAACAACAGAACACTGAAGCTTTCTTT.

The CDR3 reads CASSTGGETQYF. Here the CDR3 DNA reads TGTGCCAGCAGCACGGGAGGGGAGACCCAGTACTTC. V usage is TRBV11-2 and J usage is TRBJ2-5; 8 nucleotides match TRBD2. Germline V CDR1 and CDR2: SGHAT, FQNNGV. The V and J ends lost 5 bases and 5 bases, in that order; junction bases with no gene match: 1. CDR3 length: 12 residues.

V and J are TRBV14 and TRBJ1-2, with D hard to call. Per the germline V gene, CDR1 is SGHDN and CDR2 is FVKESK. Trimming left V 4 bases short and J 2 bases short, with 8 bases between. This CDR3 spans 13 amino acids. The CDR3 loop reads CASSREKNYGYTF. The CDR3 bases are TGTGCCAGCAGCCGCGAAAAGAACTATGGCTACACCTTC.

The chain links TRBV11-2 to TRBJ1-6; D remains ambiguous. Germline lookup yields CDR1 SGHAT and CDR2 FQNNGV. The CDR3 runs to 13 residues. Trimming pared 3 bases from V and 8 bases from J, leaving 8 bases between. The CDR3 is CASSFGADSPLHF. The CDR3 DNA follows: TGTGCCAGCAGCTTTGGCGCGGATTCACCCCTCCACTTT.

The genes are TRBV2 and TRBJ2-7; TRBD2 matches 8 bases. The CDR3 is 15 amino acids. Germline lookup yields CDR1 SNHLY and CDR2 FYNNEI. With V trimmed by 7 bases and J by 3 bases, 11 bases remained unmatched. The CDR3, as DNA: TGTGCCAGCAACGGCCCGGGGGGGGAGGGCTACGAGCAGTACTTC. Its protein product is CASNGPGGEGYEQYF.

V gene TRBV19 combines with J gene TRBJ2-5, with 11 positions matching TRBD2. This CDR3 has 15 amino acids. Germline V gene lookup returns CDR1 LNHDA and CDR2 SQIVND (reference sequence). The J segment lost 5 bases and the V segment lost 6 bases, leaving 8 bases of the junction unmatched. CDR3 sequence (DNA): TGTGCCAGTAGCGACAGACTAGCGGGAAGGGAGACCCAGTACTTC. Its translation is CASSDRLAGRETQYF.